This is a list of T cell receptor beta chains from one sample in a study of blood T cell repertoires in COVID-19. Only in-frame clones appear in the TCRdb table, and some are missing; sequencing was by immunoSEQ multiplex PCR. The data hold about 200,000 clones, with less than 85% observed a single time. The sequenced material came from PBMCs or T cells enriched from blood (not recorded which). The source of these receptors is a woman aged 55-69 years with acute COVID-19. CDR3s include the opening cysteine and the closing phenylalanine or tryptophan. The D gene is left open where the match is weak. Clone size, where shown, is once, few, many, or a class for clones that have expanded.

v_gene	j_gene	d_gene	abundance	CDR3aa	CDR3nt
TRBV30	TRBJ2-7	NA	NA	CAWSVVRRDSYEQYF	TGTGCCTGGAGTGTAGTTCGGCGGGACTCCTACGAGCAGTACTTC
TRBV24-1	TRBJ1-1	TRBD1	NA	CATSGTGGPEAFF	TGTGCCACCAGCGGTACAGGGGGCCCTGAAGCTTTCTTT
TRBV24-1	TRBJ1-4	NA	NA	CATSDHLKEKLFF	TGTGCCACCAGTGATCACCTAAAAGAAAAACTGTTTTTT
TRBV28	TRBJ1-2	TRBD1	NA	CASSLSSSVGDRVGYTF	TGTGCCAGCAGTTTATCGTCTAGTGTCGGGGACAGGGTGGGCTACACCTTC
TRBV10-1	TRBJ2-1	NA	NA	CASSAGWSYNEQFF	TGCGCCAGCAGTGCAGGGTGGTCCTACAATGAGCAGTTCTTC
TRBV5-1	TRBJ2-3	TRBD2	NA	CASSSNPGLAGIDTQYF	TGCGCCAGCAGCTCCAATCCTGGCCTAGCGGGAATAGATACGCAGTATTTT
TRBV25-1	TRBJ2-3	TRBD1	NA	CASSELSTGVGDTQYF	TGTGCCAGCAGTGAGCTTTCGACAGGGGTAGGCGATACGCAGTATTTT
TRBV19	TRBJ1-4	NA	NA	CASSINRVTNEKLFF	TGTGCCAGTAGTATCAACAGGGTTACTAATGAAAAACTGTTTTTT
TRBV19	TRBJ1-6	NA	NA	CARQREILNSPLHF	TGTGCCAGACAGCGGGAGATTTTAAATTCACCCCTCCACTTT
TRBV7-2	TRBJ1-1	TRBD1	NA	CASSSLDRGAGEAFF	TGTGCCAGCAGCTCACTGGACAGGGGGGCGGGTGAAGCTTTCTTT
TRBV7-6	TRBJ1-1	NA	NA	CASSYDEAEANTEAFF	TGTGCCAGCAGCTACGACGAGGCAGAGGCTAACACTGAAGCTTTCTTT
TRBV7-2	TRBJ1-2	NA	NA	CASSPGMNYGYTF	TGTGCCAGCAGCCCCGGGATGAACTATGGCTACACCTTC
TRBV9	TRBJ2-2	TRBD2	NA	CASSARPGGLTNTGELFF	TGTGCCAGCAGCGCCCGACCGGGGGGGCTAACGAACACCGGGGAGCTGTTTTTT
TRBV10-2	TRBJ1-2	NA	NA	CASSVGQGVLGYTF	TGCGCCAGCAGTGTGGGTCAGGGTGTCCTTGGCTACACCTTC
TRBV4-3	TRBJ1-1	NA	NA	CASSQGFGRATEAFF	TGCGCCAGCAGCCAAGGTTTCGGCAGGGCCACTGAAGCTTTCTTT
TRBV28	TRBJ1-3	NA	NA	CASSTRGAGNTIYF	TGTGCCAGCAGTACTCGGGGGGCTGGAAACACCATATATTTT
TRBV4-2	TRBJ1-2	TRBD1	many	CASSQTGWGDGYTF	TGTGCCAGCAGTCAGACAGGGTGGGGGGATGGCTACACCTTC
TRBV21-1	TRBJ1-4	NA	once	CASMAPRRAEKLFF	TGTGCCAGCATGGCCCCCCGGCGGGCTGAAAAACTGTTTTTT
TRBV11-2	TRBJ2-3	TRBD2	NA	CASSLSAGGGTDTQYF	TGTGCCAGCAGCTTATCGGCGGGGGGGGGCACAGATACGCAGTATTTT
TRBV7-2	TRBJ2-1	NA	few	CASSLAAGYNEQFF	TGTGCCAGCAGCTTAGCGGCGGGCTACAATGAGCAGTTCTTC
TRBV11-2	TRBJ1-2	NA	NA	CAIGGWVDGYTF	TGTGCCATCGGGGGTTGGGTGGATGGCTACACCTTC
TRBV7-2	TRBJ2-1	TRBD2	NA	CASRGLAVYNEQFF	TGTGCCAGCAGGGGGCTAGCGGTGTACAATGAGCAGTTCTTC
TRBV5-3	TRBJ2-3	NA	NA	CARSSSGGRTDTQYF	TGTGCCAGAAGCTCCTCGGGGGGCCGCACAGATACGCAGTATTTT
TRBV5-4	TRBJ2-5	NA	NA	CASSLDKKETQYF	TGTGCCAGCAGCTTGGACAAAAAAGAGACCCAGTACTTC
TRBV7-2	TRBJ2-5	NA	NA	CASSRGETQYF	TGTGCCAGCTCCAGGGGAGAGACCCAGTACTTC
TRBV18	TRBJ2-3	NA	NA	CASSPFGLSAGAISTDTQYF	TGTGCCAGCTCACCATTCGGCCTGAGTGCGGGGGCTATTAGCACAGATACGCAGTATTTT
TRBV6-4	TRBJ2-2	TRBD1	NA	CASTDRVSIGELFF	TGTGCCAGCACCGACAGGGTGTCAATCGGGGAGCTGTTTTTT
TRBV5-4	TRBJ1-2	TRBD1	NA	CASSLEQGKNGYTF	TGTGCCAGCAGCTTGGAACAGGGGAAGAATGGCTACACCTTC
TRBV6-2/TRBV6-3	TRBJ1-2	NA	NA	CASSRDTATWGYGYTF	TGTGCCAGCAGTAGGGACACTGCTACTTGGGGCTATGGCTACACCTTC
TRBV9	TRBJ2-3	TRBD2	NA	CASSPRAGVSTDTQYF	TGTGCCAGCAGCCCCCGAGCGGGGGTTAGCACAGATACGCAGTATTTT
TRBV10-1	TRBJ1-1	NA	NA	CASSRTAGTEAFF	TGCGCCAGCAGCCGGACAGCGGGGACTGAAGCTTTCTTT
TRBV20-1	TRBJ1-1	NA	few	CSASSQGTEAFF	TGCAGTGCTAGTTCCCAGGGCACTGAAGCTTTCTTT
TRBV27	TRBJ1-1	NA	NA	CASSDQGAFTEAFF	TGTGCCAGCAGCGACCAAGGGGCCTTCACTGAAGCTTTCTTT
TRBV2	TRBJ2-3	TRBD2	NA	CASSVGLADGDTQYF	TGTGCCAGCAGTGTCGGACTAGCGGACGGAGATACGCAGTATTTT
TRBV25-1	TRBJ2-7	TRBD1	NA	CASSAQDRFPYEQYF	TGTGCCAGCAGTGCTCAGGACAGGTTTCCCTACGAGCAGTACTTC
TRBV7-9	TRBJ2-3	TRBD2	once	CASSPAGANADTQYF	TGTGCCAGCAGCCCAGCGGGGGCAAACGCAGATACGCAGTATTTT
TRBV4-2	TRBJ1-4	TRBD1	NA	CASSQRTGGTNEKLFF	TGTGCCAGCAGCCAACGGACAGGGGGTACTAATGAAAAACTGTTTTTT
TRBV6-2/TRBV6-3	TRBJ2-7	TRBD2	few	CASSYSPSGSSYEQYF	TGTGCCAGCAGTTACTCACCTAGCGGAAGCTCCTACGAGCAGTACTTC
TRBV19	TRBJ1-4	NA	NA	CASSPPFRRTATNEKLFF	TGTGCCAGTAGTCCACCGTTTAGGAGGACAGCAACTAATGAAAAACTGTTTTTT
TRBV28	TRBJ1-2	NA	once	CASSWGAGREGYTF	TGTGCCAGCAGCTGGGGCGCAGGGAGGGAAGGCTACACCTTC
TRBV18	TRBJ2-7	TRBD2	NA	CASSPGLAGGTYEQYF	TGTGCCAGCTCACCAGGACTAGCGGGAGGAACCTACGAGCAGTACTTC
TRBV3-1/TRBV3-2	TRBJ2-7	NA	NA	CASSQGGEVYEQYF	TGTGCCAGCAGCCAAGGGGGGGAGGTTTACGAGCAGTACTTC
TRBV5-8	TRBJ2-1	NA	NA	CASSLANEQFF	TGTGCCAGCAGCTTGGCTAATGAGCAGTTCTTC
TRBV5-4	TRBJ2-6	NA	NA	CASSFSGGTSGANVLTF	TGTGCCAGCAGCTTTTCGGGGGGCACCTCTGGGGCCAACGTCCTGACTTTC
TRBV29-1	TRBJ2-7	NA	NA	CSVRLLTYEQYF	TGCAGCGTCAGACTACTAACCTACGAGCAGTACTTC
TRBV6-2/TRBV6-3	TRBJ2-5	TRBD2	NA	CASSYPIAGDETQYF	TGTGCCAGCAGTTACCCGATAGCGGGAGATGAGACCCAGTACTTC
TRBV13	TRBJ1-2	NA	NA	CASSLSSGYTF	TGTGCCAGCAGCTTATCTTCTGGCTACACCTTC